This T cell receptor beta chain was sequenced in a study of OX40 agonist ivuxolimab in advanced cancers. Autoimmune disease history or systemic immunosuppression was exclusionary. Clones were read by immunoSEQ multiplex PCR, and TCRdb kept only the in-frame ones, dropping some. Among roughly 72,000 clones listed, 89% were seen once. Of note for this clone: The antigen is unknown.

General study points: The investigators did not determine what antigen specificity the expanded peripheral T cells had.

Per the germline V gene, CDR1 is LGHNA and CDR2 is YNFKEQ. Trimming stripped 1 base from V and 6 bases from J, with 13 bases between. The CDR3 has 15 residues. This chain uses TRBV4-2 with TRBJ2-1; D ambiguous. Source: CD4+ or CD8+ T cells sorted from blood, taken in a trial of the OX40 agonist ivuxolimab. This receptor was identified in an adult with an advanced solid tumor such as melanoma, head and neck, liver or kidney cancer. CDR3 in amino acids: CASSQAYETFNEQFF. CDR3 in DNA: TGTGCCAGCAGCCAAGCCTACGAGACCTTCAATGAGCAGTTCTTC.